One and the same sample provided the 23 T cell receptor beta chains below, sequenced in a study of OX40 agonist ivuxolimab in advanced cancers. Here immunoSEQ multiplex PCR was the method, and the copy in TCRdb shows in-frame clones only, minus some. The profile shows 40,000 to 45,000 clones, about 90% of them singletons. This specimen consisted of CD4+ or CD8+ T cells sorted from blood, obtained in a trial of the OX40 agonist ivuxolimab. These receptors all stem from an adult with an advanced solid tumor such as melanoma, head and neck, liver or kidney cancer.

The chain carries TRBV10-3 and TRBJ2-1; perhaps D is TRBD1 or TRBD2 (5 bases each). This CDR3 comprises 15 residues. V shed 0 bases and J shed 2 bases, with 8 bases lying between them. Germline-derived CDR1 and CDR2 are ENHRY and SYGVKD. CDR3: CAISESMGAYNEQFF. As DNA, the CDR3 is TGTGCCATCAGTGAGTCTATGGGGGCCTACAATGAGCAGTTCTTC.

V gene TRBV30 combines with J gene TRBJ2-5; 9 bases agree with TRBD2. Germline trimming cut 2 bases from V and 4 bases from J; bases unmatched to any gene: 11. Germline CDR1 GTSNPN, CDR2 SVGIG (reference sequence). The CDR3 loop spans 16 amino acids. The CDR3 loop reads CAWSQGTATSGETQYF. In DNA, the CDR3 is TGTGCCTGGAGTCAAGGGACCGCGACTAGCGGAGAGACCCAGTACTTC.

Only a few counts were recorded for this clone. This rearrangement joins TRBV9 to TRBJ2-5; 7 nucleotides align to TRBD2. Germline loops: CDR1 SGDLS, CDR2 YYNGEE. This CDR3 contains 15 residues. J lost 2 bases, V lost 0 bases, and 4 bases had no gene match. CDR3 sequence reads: CASSVDGRRQETQYF. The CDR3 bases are TGTGCCAGCAGCGTAGACGGGAGGAGGCAAGAGACCCAGTACTTC.

In nucleotides, the CDR3 is TGCGCCAGCAGCTTACCGTCAGGCTCCTACAATGAGCAGTTCTTC. Its protein is CASSLPSGSYNEQFF. The chain is built from TRBV5-1 and TRBJ2-1; D call uncertain. The V gene lost 2 bases and the J gene lost 0 bases, with 9 bases spanning the gap. CDR1 and CDR2 (germline): SGHRS, YFSETQ. This CDR3 contains 15 residues.

CDR3 region: CSGSMYQETQYF. The CDR3 DNA sequence: TGCAGCGGGTCAATGTACCAAGAGACCCAGTACTTC. This rearrangement joins TRBV29-1 to TRBJ2-5; D is unresolved. The V end lost 7 bases, the J end lost 0 bases, and 9 bases lay between the germline ends. Germline CDR1 and CDR2: SQVTM and ANQGSEA. This CDR3 spans 12 amino acids.

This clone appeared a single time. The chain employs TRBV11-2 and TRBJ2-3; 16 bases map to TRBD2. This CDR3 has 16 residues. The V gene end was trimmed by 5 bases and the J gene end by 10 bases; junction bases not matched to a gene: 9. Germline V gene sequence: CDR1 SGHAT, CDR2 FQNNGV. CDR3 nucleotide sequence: TGTGCCAGCAGCCCGGGACTAGCGGGAGGGTGGGTAGCGCAGTATTTT. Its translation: CASSPGLAGGWVAQYF.

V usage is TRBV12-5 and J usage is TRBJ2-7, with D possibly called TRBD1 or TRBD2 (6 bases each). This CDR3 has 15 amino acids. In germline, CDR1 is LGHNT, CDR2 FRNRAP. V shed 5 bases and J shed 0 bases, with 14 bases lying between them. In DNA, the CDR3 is TGTGCTAGTGGTCGGGGGCAGTCCCGCTCCTACGAGCAGTACTTC. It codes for CASGRGQSRSYEQYF.

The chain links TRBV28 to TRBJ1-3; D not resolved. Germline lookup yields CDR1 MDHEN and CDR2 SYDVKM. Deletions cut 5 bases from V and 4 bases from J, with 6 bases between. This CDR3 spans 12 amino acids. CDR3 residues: CASSLRGNTIYF. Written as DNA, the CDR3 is TGTGCCAGCAGTCTCAGAGGAAACACCATATATTTT. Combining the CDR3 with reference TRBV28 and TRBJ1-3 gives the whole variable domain DVKVTQSSRYLVKRTGEKVFLECVQDMDHENMFWYRQDPGLGLRLIYFSYDVKMKEKGDIPEGYSVSREKKERFSLILESASTNQTSMYLCASSLRGNTIYFGEGSWLTVV.

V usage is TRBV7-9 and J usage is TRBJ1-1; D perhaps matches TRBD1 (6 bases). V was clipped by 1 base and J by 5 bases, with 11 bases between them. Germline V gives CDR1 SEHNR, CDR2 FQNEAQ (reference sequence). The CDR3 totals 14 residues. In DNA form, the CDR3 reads TGTGCCAGCAGCTTAGGACAGGCGGGAACTGAAGCTTTCTTT. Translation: CASSLGQAGTEAFF.

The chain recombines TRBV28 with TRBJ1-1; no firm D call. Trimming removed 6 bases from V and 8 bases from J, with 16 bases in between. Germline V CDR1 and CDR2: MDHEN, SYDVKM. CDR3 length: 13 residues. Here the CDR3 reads CASRKSVGGEAFF. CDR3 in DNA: TGTGCCAGCAGGAAAAGTGTAGGTGGGGAAGCTTTCTTT.

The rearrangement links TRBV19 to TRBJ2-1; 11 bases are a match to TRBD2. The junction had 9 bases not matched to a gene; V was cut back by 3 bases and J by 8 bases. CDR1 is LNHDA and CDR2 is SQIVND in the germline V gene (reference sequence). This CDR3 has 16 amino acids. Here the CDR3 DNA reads TGTGCCAGTAGTATCTCTACTAGCGGGAGTGCTTATGAGCAGTTCTTC. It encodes CASSISTSGSAYEQFF.

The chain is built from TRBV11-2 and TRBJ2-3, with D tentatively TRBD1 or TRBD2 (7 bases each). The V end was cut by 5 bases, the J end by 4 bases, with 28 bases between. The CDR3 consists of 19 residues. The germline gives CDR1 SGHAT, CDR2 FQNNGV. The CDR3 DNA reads TGTGCCAGCAGCCCAAGACAGGGTTTGGGCCCGAGCGGGGCAGATACGCAGTATTTT. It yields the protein CASSPRQGLGPSGADTQYF. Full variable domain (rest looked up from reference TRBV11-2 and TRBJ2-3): EAGVAQSPRYKIIEKRQSVAFWCNPISGHATLYWYQQILGQGPKLLIQFQNNGVVDDSQLPKDRFSAERLKGVDSTLKIQPAKLEDSAVYLCASSPRQGLGPSGADTQYFGPGTRLTVL.

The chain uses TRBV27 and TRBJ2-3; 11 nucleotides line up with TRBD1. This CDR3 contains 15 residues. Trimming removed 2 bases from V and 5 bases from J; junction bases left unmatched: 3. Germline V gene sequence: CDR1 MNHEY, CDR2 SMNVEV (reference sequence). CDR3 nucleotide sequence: TGTGCCAGCAGTTTAGGGACAGGGGGAAAAGATACGCAGTATTTT. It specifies CASSLGTGGKDTQYF.

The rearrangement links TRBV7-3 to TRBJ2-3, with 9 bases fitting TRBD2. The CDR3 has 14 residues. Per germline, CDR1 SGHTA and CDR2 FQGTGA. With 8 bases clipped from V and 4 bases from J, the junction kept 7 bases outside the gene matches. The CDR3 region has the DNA TGTGCCAGCGGCGCGGGAGGGTCCGCAGATACGCAGTATTTT. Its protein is CASGAGGSADTQYF. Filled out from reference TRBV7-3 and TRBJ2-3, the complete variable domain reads GAGVSQTPSNKVTEKGKYVELRCDPISGHTALYWYRQSLGQGPEFLIYFQGTGAADDSGLPNDRFFAVRPEGSVSTLKIQRTERGDSAVYLCASGAGGSADTQYFGPGTRLTVL.

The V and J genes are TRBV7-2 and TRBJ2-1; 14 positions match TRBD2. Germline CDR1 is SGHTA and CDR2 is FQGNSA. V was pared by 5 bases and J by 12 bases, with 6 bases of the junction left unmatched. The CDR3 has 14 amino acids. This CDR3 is CASSLGTSGSRQFF. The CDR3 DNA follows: TGTGCCAGCAGCCTCGGGACTAGCGGGAGTAGGCAGTTCTTC.

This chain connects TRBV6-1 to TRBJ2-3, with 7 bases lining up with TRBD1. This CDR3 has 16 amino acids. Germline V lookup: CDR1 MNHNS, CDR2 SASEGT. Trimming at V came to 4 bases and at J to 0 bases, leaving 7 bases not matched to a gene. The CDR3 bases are TGTGCCAGCAGTGTAAGGGGGCCCTCAAGCACAGATACGCAGTATTTT. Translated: CASSVRGPSSTDTQYF.

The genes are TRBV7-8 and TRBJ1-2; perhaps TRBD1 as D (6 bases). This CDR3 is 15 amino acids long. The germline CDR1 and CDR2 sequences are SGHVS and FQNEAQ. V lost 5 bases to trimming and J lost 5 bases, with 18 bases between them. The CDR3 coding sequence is TGTGCCAGCAGCCCCCCCCGCGGAGGGGGATATGGCTACACCTTC. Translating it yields CASSPPRGGGYGYTF.

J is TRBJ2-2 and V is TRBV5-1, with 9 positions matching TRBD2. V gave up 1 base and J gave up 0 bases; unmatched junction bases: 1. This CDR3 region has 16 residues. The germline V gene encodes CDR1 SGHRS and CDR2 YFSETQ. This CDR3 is CASSLIAGANTGELFF. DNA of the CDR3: TGCGCCAGCAGCTTGATAGCGGGAGCGAACACCGGGGAGCTGTTTTTT.

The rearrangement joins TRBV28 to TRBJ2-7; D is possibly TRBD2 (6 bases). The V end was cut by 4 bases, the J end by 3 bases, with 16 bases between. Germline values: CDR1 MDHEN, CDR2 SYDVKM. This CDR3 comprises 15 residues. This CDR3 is CASSSAGTGSYEQYF. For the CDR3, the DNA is TGTGCCAGCAGTTCCGCCGGGACTGGGAGCTACGAGCAGTACTTC.

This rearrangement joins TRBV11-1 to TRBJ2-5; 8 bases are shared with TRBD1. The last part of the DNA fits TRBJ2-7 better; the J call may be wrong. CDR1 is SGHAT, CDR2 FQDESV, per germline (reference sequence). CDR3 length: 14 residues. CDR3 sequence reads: CASSFETGAYEQYF. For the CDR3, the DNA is TGTGCCAGCAGCTTTGAGACAGGGGCCTACGAGCAGTACTTC.

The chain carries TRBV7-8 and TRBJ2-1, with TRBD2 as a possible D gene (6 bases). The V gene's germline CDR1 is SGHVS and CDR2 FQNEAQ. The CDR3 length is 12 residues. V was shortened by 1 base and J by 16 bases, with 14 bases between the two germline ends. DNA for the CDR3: TGTGCCAGCAGCTTAGTCGAGGGACTGGTATTCTTC. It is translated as CASSLVEGLVFF. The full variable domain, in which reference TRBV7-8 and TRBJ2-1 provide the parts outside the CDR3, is GAGVSQSPRYKVAKRGQDVALRCDPISGHVSLFWYQQALGQGPEFLTYFQNEAQLDKSGLPSDRFFAERPEGSVSTLKIQRTQQEDSAVYLCASSLVEGLVFFGPGTRLTVL.

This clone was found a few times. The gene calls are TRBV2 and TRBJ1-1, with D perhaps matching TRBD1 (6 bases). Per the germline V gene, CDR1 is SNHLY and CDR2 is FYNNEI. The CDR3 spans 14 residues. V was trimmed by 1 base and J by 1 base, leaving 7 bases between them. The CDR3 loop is CASSEGTANTEAFF. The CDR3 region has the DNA TGTGCCAGCAGTGAAGGGACAGCGAACACTGAAGCTTTCTTT.

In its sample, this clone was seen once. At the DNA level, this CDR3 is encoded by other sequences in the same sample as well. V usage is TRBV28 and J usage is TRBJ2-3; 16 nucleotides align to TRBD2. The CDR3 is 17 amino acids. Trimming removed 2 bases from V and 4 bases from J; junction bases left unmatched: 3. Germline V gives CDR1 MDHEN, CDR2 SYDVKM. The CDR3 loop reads CASSLTGLAGGPDTQYF. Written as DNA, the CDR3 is TGTGCCAGCAGTTTAACGGGACTAGCGGGAGGGCCAGATACGCAGTATTTT. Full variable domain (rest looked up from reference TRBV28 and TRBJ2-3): DVKVTQSSRYLVKRTGEKVFLECVQDMDHENMFWYRQDPGLGLRLIYFSYDVKMKEKGDIPEGYSVSREKKERFSLILESASTNQTSMYLCASSLTGLAGGPDTQYFGPGTRLTVL.